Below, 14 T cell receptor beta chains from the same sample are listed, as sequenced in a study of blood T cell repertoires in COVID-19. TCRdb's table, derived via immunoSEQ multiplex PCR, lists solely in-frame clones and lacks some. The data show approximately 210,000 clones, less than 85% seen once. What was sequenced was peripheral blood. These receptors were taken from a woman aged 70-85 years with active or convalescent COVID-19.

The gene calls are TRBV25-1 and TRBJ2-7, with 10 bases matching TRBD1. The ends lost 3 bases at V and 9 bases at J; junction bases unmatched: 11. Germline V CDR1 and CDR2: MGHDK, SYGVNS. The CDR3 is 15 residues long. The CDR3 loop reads CASSDPSGTGDVQYF. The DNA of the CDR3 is TGTGCCAGCAGTGACCCATCCGGGACAGGGGACGTGCAGTACTTC.

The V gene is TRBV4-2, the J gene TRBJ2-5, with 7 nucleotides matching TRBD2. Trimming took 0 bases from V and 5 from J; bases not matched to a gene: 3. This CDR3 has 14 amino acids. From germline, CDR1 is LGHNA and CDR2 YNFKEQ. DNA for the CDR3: TGTGCCAGCAGCCAAGATCCTAGCGGTGAGACCCAGTACTTC. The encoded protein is CASSQDPSGETQYF.

The CDR3 loop is CASSQPTSGGAYEQYF. The CDR3 bases are TGTGCCAGCAGCCAACCTACTAGCGGGGGGGCTTACGAGCAGTACTTC. V and J are TRBV4-2 and TRBJ2-7; TRBD2 matches 13 bases. CDR1 is LGHNA and CDR2 is YNFKEQ in the germline V gene. After removal of 2 bases from V and 4 bases from J, the junction contained 5 bases not matched to a gene. The CDR3 loop spans 16 amino acids.

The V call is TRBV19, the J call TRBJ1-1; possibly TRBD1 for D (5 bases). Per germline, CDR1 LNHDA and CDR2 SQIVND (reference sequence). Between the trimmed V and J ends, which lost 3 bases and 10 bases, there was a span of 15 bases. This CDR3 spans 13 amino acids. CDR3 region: CASSINWGEVAFF. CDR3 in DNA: TGTGCCAGTAGTATTAATTGGGGGGAAGTAGCTTTCTTT.

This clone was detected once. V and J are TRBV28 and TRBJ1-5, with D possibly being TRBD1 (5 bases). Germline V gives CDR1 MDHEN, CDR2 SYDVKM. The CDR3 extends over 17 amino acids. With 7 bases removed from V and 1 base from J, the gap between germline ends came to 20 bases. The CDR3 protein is CASNHGGGKGSNQPQHF. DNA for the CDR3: TGTGCCAGCAACCACGGCGGGGGGAAGGGGAGCAATCAGCCCCAGCATTTT.

In DNA, the CDR3 is TGTGCCAGCAGTTTCCGGGACACCTCCTACGAGCAGTACTTC. Residues: CASSFRDTSYEQYF. This chain uses TRBV6-5 with TRBJ2-7; tentatively, D is TRBD1 (6 bases). The CDR3 covers 14 residues. V shed 4 bases and J shed 0 bases, with 10 bases lying between them. CDR1 is MNHEY, CDR2 SVGAGI, per germline.

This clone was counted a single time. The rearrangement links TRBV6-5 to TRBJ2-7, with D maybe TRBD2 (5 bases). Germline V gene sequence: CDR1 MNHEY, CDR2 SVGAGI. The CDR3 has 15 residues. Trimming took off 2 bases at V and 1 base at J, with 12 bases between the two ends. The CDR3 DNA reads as TGTGCCAGCAGTTACAGAGGGCCCCTATCCTACGAGCAGTACTTC. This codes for CASSYRGPLSYEQYF.

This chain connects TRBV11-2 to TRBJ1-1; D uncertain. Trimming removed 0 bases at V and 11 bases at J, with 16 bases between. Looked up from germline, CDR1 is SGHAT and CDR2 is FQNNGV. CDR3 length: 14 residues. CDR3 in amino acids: CASSLDSRLVGAFF. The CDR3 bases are TGTGCCAGCAGCTTAGATTCCCGCCTAGTTGGGGCTTTCTTT. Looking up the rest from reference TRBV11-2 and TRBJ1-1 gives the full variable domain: EAGVAQSPRYKIIEKRQSVAFWCNPISGHATLYWYQQILGQGPKLLIQFQNNGVVDDSQLPKDRFSAERLKGVDSTLKIQPAKLEDSAVYLCASSLDSRLVGAFFGQGTRLTVV.

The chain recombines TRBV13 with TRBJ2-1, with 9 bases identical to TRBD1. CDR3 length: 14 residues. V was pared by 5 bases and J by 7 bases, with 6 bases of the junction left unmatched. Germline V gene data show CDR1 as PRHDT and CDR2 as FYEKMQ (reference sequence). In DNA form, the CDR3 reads TGTGCCAGCAGCCCCCGGACAGGGGTTAATGAGCAGTTCTTC. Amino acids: CASSPRTGVNEQFF.

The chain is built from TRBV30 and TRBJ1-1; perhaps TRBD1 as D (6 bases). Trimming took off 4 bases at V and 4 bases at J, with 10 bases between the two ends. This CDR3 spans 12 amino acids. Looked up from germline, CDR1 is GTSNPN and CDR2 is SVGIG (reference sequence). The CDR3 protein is CAWTGGGTEAFF. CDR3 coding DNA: TGTGCCTGGACTGGGGGCGGCACTGAAGCTTTCTTT. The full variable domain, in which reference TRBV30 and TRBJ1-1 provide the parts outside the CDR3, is SQTIHQWPATLVQPVGSPLSLECTVEGTSNPNLYWYRQAAGRGLQLLFYSVGIGQISSEVPQNLSASRPQDRQFILSSKKLLLSDSGFYLCAWTGGGTEAFFGQGTRLTVV.

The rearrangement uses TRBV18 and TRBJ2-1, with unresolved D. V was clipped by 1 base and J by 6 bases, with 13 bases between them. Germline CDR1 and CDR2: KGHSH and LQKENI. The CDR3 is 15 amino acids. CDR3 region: CASSPRLELTNEQFF. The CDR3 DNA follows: TGTGCCAGCTCACCACGGCTGGAGTTAACCAATGAGCAGTTCTTC.

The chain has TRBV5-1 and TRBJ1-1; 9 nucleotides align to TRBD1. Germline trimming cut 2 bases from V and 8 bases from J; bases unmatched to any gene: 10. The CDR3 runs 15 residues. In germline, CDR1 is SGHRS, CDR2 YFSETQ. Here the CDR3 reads CASSFGDRELLEAFF. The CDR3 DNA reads TGCGCCAGCAGCTTTGGGGACAGGGAACTACTCGAAGCTTTCTTT.

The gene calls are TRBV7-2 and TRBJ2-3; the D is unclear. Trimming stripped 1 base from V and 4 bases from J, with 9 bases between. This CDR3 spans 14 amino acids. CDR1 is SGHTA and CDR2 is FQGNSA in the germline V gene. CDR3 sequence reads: CASSLGSVPDTQYF. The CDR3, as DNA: TGTGCCAGCAGCTTAGGCTCGGTCCCAGATACGCAGTATTTT. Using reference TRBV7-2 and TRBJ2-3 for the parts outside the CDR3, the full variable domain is GAGVSQSPSNKVTEKGKDVELRCDPISGHTALYWYRQSLGQGLEFLIYFQGNSAPDKSGLPSDRFSAERTGGSVSTLTIQRTQQEDSAVYLCASSLGSVPDTQYFGPGTRLTVL.

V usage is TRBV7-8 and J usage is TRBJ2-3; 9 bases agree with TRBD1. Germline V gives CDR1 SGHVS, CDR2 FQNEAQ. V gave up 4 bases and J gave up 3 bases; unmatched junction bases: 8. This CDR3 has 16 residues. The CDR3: CASSSNGQGITDTQYF. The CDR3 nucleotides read TGTGCCAGCAGCTCAAATGGACAGGGGATTACAGATACGCAGTATTTT.